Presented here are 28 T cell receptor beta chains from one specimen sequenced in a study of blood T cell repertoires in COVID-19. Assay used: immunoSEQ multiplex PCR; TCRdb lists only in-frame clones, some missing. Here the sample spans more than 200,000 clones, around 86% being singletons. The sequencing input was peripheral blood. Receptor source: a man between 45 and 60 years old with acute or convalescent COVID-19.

CDR3 loop: CASSLPGSDNSPLHF. CDR3 sequence (DNA): TGCGCCAGCAGCTTGCCGGGGAGTGATAATTCACCCCTCCACTTT. The chain employs TRBV5-1 and TRBJ1-6, with D hard to call. V dropped 1 base and J dropped 5 bases, with 10 bases sitting between them. The CDR3 sequence is 15 residues long. Germline values: CDR1 SGHRS, CDR2 YFSETQ.

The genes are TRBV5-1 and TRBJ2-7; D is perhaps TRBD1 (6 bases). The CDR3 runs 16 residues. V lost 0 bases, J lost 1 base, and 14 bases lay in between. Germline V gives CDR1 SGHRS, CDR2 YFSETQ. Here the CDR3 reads CASSLGGTPLSYEQYF. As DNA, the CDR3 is TGCGCCAGCAGCTTGGGGGGGACACCTTTATCCTACGAGCAGTACTTC.

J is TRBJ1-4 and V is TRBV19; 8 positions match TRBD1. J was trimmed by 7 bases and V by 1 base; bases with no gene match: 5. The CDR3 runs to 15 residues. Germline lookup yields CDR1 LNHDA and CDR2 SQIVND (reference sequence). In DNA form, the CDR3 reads TGTGCCAGTAGTATAGGGACAGGGCACCTTGAAAAACTGTTTTTT. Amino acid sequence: CASSIGTGHLEKLFF.

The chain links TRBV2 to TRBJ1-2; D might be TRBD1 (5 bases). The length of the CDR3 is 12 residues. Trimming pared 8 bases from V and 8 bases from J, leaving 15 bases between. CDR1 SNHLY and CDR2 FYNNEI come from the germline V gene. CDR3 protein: CASLTGPGGYTF. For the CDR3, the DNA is TGTGCCAGCCTGACCGGACCAGGGGGCTACACCTTC.

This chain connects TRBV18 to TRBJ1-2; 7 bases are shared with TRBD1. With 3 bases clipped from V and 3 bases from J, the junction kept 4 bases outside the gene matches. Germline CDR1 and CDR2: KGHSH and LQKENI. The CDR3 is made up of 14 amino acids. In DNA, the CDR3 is TGTGCCAGCTCACCCCAGGGGGTGGACTATGGCTACACCTTC. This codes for CASSPQGVDYGYTF.

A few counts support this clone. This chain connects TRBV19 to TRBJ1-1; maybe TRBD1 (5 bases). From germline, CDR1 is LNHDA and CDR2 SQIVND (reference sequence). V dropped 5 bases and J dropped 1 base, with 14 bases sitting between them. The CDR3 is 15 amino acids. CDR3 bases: TGTGCCAGTAGTTTGGGCAGGGCGACGAACACTGAAGCTTTCTTT. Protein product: CASSLGRATNTEAFF.

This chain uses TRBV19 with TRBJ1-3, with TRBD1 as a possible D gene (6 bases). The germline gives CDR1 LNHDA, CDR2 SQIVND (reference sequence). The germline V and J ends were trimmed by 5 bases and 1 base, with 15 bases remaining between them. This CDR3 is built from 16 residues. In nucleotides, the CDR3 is TGTGCCAGTAGTGATCTCAGGGGAAGATCTGGAAACACCATATATTTT. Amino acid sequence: CASSDLRGRSGNTIYF.

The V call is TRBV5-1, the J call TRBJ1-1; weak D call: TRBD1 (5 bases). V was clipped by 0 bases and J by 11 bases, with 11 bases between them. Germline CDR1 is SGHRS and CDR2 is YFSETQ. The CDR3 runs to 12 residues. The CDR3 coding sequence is TGCGCCAGCAGCTTGGAGCCCGGGGGGGCTTTCTTT. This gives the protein CASSLEPGGAFF.

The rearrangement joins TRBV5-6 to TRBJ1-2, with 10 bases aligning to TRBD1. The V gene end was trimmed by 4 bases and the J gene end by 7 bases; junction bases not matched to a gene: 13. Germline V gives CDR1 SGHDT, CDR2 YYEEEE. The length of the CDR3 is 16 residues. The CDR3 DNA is TGTGCCAGCAGCGATCCATGGGACAGGGGAAACGGTGGCTACACCTTC. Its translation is CASSDPWDRGNGGYTF.

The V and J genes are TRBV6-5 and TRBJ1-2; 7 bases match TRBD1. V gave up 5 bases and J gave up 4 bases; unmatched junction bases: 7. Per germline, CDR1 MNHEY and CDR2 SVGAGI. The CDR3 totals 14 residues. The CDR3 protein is CASSRQGDLYGYTF. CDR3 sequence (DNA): TGTGCCAGCAGTCGACAGGGCGACCTCTATGGCTACACCTTC.

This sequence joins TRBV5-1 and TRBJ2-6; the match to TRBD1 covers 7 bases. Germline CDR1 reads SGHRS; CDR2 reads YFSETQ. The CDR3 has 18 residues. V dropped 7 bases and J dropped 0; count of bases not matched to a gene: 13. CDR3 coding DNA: TGCGCCAGCCGCCCTGGGACAGAAATATTCTCTGGGGCCAACGTCCTGACTTTC. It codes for CASRPGTEIFSGANVLTF.

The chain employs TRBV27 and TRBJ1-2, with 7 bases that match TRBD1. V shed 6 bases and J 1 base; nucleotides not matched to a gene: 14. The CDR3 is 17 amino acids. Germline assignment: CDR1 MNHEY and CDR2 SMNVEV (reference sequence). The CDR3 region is CASSLTGTELINYGYTF. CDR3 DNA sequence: TGTGCCAGCAGCCTAACCGGGACAGAACTTATTAACTATGGCTACACCTTC.

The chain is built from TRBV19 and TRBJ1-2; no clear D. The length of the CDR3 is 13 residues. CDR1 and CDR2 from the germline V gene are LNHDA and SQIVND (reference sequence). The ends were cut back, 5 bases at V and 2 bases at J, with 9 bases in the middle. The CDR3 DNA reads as TGTGCCAGTAGTTTAGGGAGGAACTATGGCTACACCTTC. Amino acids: CASSLGRNYGYTF.

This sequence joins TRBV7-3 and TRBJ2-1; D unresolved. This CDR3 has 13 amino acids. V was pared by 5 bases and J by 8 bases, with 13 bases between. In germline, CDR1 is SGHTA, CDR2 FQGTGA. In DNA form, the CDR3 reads TGTGCCAGCAGCCAACCTGACTCGGATGAGCAGTTCTTC. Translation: CASSQPDSDEQFF.

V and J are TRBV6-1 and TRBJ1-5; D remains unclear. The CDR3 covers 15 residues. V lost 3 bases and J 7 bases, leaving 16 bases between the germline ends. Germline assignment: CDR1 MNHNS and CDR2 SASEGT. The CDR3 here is CASSDEGRKSQPQHF. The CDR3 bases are TGTGCCAGCAGTGACGAGGGCAGGAAAAGCCAGCCCCAGCATTTT.

Written as DNA, the CDR3 is TGTGCCAGCAGTGAGGGGCCCCCAAGTGTGGGGCAGCCCCAGCATTTT. Amino acids: CASSEGPPSVGQPQHF. The chain couples TRBV2 to TRBJ1-5; tentatively, D is TRBD1 (5 bases). In germline, CDR1 is SNHLY, CDR2 FYNNEI. The V end lost 3 bases, the J end lost 7 bases, and 19 bases lay between the germline ends. There are 16 residues in the CDR3.

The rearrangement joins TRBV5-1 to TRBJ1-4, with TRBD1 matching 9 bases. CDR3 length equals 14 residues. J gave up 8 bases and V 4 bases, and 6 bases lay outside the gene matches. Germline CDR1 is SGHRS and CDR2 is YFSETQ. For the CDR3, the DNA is TGCGCCAGCAGCCAACAGGGGGCAGGGGAAAAACTGTTTTTT. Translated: CASSQQGAGEKLFF.

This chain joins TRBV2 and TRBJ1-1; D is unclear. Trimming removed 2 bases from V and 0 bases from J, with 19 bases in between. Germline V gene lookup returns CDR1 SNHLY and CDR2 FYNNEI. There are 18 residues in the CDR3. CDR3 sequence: CASSEFGDLGVMNTEAFF. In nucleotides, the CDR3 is TGTGCCAGCAGTGAATTCGGGGATCTTGGTGTCATGAACACTGAAGCTTTCTTT.

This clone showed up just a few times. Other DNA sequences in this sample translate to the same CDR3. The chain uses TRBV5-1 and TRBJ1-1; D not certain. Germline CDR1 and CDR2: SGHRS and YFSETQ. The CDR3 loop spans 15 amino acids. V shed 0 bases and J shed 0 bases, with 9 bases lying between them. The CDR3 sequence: CASSLVPDMNTEAFF. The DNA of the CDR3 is TGCGCCAGCAGCTTGGTTCCAGACATGAACACTGAAGCTTTCTTT.

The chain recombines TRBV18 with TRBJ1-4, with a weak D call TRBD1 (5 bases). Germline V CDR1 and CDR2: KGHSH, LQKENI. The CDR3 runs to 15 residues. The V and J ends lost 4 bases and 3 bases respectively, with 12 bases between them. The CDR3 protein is CASSQTGAPNEKLFF. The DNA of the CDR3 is TGTGCCAGCTCACAAACAGGAGCTCCTAATGAAAAACTGTTTTTT.

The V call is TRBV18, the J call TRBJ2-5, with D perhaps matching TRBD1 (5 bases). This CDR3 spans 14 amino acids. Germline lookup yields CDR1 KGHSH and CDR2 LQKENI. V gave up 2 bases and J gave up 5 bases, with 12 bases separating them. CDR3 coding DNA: TGTGCCAGCTCACCATCTCCAGGGTCGGAGACCCAGTACTTC. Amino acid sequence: CASSPSPGSETQYF.

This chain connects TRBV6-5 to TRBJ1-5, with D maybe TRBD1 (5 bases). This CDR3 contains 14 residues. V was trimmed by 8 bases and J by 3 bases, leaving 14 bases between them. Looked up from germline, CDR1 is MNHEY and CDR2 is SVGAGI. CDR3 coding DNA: TGTGCCAGCCGCACAGGAGAGCTCAATCAGCCCCAGCATTTT. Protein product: CASRTGELNQPQHF.

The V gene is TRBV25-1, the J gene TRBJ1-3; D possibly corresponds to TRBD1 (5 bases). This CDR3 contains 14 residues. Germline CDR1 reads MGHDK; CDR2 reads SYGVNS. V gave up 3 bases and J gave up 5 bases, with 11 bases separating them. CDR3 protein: CASSDQGDRNTIYF. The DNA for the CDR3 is TGTGCCAGCAGTGATCAAGGGGATAGAAACACCATATATTTT.

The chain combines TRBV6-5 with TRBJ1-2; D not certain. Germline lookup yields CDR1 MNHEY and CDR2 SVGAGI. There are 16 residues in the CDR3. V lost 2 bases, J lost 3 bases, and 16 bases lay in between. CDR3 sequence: CASSYGRQTRYYGYTF. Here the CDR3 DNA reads TGTGCCAGCAGTTACGGCCGGCAGACGAGGTACTATGGCTACACCTTC.

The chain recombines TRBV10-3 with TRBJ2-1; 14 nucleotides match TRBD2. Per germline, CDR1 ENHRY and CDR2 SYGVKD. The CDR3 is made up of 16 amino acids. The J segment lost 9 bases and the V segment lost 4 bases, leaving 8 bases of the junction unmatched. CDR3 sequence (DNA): TGTGCCATCAGTGCGTTGACTAGCGGGGGGGCCCGTGAGCAGTTCTTC. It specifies CAISALTSGGAREQFF.

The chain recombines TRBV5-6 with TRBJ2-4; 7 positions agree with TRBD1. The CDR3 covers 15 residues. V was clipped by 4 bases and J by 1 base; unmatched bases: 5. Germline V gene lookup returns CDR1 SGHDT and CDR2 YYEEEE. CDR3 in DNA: TGTGCCAGCAGCCCGCAGGGGGTGGCCAAAAACATTCAGTACTTC. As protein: CASSPQGVAKNIQYF.

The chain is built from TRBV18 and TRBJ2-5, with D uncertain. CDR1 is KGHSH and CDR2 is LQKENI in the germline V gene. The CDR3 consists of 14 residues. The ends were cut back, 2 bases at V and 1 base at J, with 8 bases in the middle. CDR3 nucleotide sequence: TGTGCCAGCTCACCAAGAGGAATCCAAGAGACCCAGTACTTC. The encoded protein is CASSPRGIQETQYF.

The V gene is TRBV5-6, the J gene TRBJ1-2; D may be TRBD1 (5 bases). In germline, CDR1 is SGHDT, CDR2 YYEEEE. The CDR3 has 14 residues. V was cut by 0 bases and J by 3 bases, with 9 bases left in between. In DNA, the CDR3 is TGTGCCAGCAGCTTGGGGGGCCCTTACTATGGCTACACCTTC. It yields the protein CASSLGGPYYGYTF.